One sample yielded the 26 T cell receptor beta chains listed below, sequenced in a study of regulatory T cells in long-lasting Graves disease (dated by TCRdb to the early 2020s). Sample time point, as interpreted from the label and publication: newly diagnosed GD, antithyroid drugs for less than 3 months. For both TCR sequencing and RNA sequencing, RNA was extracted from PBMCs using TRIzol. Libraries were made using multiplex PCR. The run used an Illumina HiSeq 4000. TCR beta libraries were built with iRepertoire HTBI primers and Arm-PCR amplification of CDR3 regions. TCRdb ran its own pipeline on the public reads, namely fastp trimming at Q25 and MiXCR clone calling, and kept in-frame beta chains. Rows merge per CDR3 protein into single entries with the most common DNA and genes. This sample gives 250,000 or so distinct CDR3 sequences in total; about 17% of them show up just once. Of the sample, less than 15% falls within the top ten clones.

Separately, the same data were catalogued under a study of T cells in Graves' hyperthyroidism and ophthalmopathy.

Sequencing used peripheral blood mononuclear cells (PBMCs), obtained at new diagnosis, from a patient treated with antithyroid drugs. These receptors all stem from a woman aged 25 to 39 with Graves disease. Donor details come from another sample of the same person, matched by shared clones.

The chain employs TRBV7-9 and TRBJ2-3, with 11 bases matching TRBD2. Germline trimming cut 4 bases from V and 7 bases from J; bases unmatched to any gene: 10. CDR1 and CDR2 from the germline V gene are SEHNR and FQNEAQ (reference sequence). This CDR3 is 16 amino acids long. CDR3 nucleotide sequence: TGTGCCAGCAGCTCTGGTAGCGGGGGGGATTCCCATACGCAGTATTTT. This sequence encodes CASSSGSGGDSHTQYF.

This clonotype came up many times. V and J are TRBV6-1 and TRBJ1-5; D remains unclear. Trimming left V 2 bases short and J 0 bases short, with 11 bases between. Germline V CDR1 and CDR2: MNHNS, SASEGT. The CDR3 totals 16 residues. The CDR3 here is CASSEKGIDSNQPQHF. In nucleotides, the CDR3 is TGTGCCAGCAGTGAAAAGGGAATAGATAGCAATCAGCCCCAGCATTTT.

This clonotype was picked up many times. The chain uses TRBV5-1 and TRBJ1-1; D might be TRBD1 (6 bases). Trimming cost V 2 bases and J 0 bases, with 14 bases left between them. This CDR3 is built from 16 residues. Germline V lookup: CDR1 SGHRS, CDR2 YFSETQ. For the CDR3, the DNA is TGCGCCAGCAGCTTCGTCAGGGGCTCGGTGAACACTGAAGCTTTCTTT. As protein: CASSFVRGSVNTEAFF.

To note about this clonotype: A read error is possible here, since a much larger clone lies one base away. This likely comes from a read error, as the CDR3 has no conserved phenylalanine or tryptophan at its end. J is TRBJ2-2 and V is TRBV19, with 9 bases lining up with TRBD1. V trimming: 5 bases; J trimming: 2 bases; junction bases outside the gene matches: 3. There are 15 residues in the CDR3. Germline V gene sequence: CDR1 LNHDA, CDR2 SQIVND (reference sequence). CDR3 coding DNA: TGTGCCAGTAGTCGGACAGGGGTCAACACCGGGGAGCTGTTTCTT. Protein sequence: CASSRTGVNTGELFL.

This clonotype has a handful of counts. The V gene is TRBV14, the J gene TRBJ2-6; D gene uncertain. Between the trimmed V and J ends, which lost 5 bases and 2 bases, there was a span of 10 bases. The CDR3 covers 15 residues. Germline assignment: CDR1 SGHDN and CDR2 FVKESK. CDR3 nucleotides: TGTGCCAGCAGCTTACGGAATACTGGGGCCAACGTCCTGACTTTC. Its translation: CASSLRNTGANVLTF.

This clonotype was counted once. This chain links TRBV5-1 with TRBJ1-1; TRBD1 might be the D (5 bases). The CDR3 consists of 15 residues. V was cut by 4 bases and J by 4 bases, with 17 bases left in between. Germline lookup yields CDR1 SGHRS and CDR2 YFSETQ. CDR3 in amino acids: CASSMYRGAATEAFF. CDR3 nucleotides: TGCGCCAGCAGCATGTACAGAGGGGCGGCCACTGAAGCTTTCTTT.

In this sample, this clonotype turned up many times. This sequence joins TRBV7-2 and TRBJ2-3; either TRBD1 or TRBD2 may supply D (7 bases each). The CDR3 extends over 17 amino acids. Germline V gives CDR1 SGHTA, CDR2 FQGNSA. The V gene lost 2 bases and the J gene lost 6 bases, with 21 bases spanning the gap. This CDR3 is CASSLLGQGGTLDTQYF. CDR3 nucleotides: TGTGCCAGCAGCTTATTGGGGCAGGGGGGGACCTTGGATACGCAGTATTTT.

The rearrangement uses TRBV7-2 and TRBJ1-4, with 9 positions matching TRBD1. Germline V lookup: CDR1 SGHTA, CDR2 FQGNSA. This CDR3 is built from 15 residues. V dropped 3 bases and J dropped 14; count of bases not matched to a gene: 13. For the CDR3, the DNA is TGTGCCAGCAGCTTGGCCGGGACAGGGTGCGCCCGGCTGTTTTTT. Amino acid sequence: CASSLAGTGCARLFF.

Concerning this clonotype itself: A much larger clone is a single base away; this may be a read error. The CDR3 coding sequence is TGTGCCAGCAGTCTCCAGAGGGAGGGAAACACCATATATTTT. This gives the protein CASSLQREGNTIYF. The chain recombines TRBV9 with TRBJ1-3, with unresolved D. The CDR3 loop spans 14 amino acids. From germline, CDR1 is SGDLS and CDR2 YYNGEE. Trimming shortened V by 5 bases and J by 4 bases, and 13 bases separated the two germline ends. Combining the CDR3 with reference TRBV9 and TRBJ1-3 gives the whole variable domain DSGVTQTPKHLITATGQRVTLRCSPRSGDLSVYWYQQSLDQGLQFLIQYYNGEERAKGNILERFSAQQFPDLHSELNLSSLELGDSALYFCASSLQREGNTIYFGEGSWLTVV.

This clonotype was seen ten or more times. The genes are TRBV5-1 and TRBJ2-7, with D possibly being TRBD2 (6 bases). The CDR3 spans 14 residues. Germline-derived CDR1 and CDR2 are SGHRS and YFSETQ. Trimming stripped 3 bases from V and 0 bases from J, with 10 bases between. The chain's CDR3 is CASSSEGLSYEQYF. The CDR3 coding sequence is TGCGCCAGCAGCTCGGAGGGACTCTCCTACGAGCAGTACTTC.

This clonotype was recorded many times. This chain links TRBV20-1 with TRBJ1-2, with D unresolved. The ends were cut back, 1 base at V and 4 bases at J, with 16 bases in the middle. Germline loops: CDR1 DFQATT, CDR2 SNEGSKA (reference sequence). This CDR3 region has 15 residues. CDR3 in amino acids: CSARVPGGSLYGYTF. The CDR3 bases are TGCAGTGCTAGAGTCCCCGGTGGGAGTCTCTATGGCTACACCTTC.

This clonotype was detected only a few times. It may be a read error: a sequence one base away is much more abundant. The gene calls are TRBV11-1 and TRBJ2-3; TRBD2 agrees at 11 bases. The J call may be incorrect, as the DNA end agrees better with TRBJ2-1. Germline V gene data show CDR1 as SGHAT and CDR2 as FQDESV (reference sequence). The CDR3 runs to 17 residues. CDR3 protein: CASSQDWTTSGTDEQFF. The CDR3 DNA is TGTGCCAGCAGCCAAGATTGGACGACTAGCGGGACCGATGAGCAGTTCTTC.

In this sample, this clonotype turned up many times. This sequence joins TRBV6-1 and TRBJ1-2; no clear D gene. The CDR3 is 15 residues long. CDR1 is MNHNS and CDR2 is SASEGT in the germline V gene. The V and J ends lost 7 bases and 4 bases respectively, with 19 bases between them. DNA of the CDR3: TGTGCCAGCATGAGAAGGGATGGAGTGAGCTATGGCTACACCTTC. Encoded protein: CASMRRDGVSYGYTF.

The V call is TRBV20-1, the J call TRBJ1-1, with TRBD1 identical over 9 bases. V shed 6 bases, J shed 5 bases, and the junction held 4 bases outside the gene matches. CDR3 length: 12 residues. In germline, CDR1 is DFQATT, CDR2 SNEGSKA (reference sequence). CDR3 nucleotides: TGCAGTGCCAGGGACAGGGTGACTGAAGCTTTCTTT. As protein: CSARDRVTEAFF.

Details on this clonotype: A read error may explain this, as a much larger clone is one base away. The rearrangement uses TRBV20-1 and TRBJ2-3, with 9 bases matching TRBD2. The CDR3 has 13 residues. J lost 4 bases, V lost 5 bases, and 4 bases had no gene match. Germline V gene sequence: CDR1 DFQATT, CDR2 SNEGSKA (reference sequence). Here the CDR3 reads CSAGRGGADTQYF. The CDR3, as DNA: TGCAGTGCTGGGCGGGGGGGCGCAGATACGCAGTATTTT.

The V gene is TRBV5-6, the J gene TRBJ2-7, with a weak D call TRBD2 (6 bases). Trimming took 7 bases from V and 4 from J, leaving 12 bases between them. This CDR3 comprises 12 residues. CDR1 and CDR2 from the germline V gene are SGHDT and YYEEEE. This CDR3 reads CASDSGRYEQYF. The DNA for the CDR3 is TGTGCCAGCGACTCGGGGAGGTACGAGCAGTACTTC. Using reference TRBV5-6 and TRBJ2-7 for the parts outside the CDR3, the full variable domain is DAGVTQSPTHLIKTRGQQVTLRCSPKSGHDTVSWYQQALGQGPQFIFQYYEEEERQRGNFPDRFSGHQFPNYSSELNVNALLLGDSALYLCASDSGRYEQYFGPGTRLTVT.

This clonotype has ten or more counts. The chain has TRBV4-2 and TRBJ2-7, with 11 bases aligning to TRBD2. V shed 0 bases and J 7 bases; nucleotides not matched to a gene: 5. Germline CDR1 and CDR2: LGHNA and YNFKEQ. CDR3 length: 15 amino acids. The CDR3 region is CASSQEGLAGGEQYF. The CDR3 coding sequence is TGTGCCAGCAGCCAAGAAGGACTAGCGGGTGGGGAGCAGTACTTC.

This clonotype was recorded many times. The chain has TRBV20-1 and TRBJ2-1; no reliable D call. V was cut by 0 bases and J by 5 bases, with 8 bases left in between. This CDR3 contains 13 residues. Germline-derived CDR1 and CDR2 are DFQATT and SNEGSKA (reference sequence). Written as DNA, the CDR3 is TGCAGTGCTAGAGATCCCTCGCACAATGAGCAGTTCTTC. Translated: CSARDPSHNEQFF.

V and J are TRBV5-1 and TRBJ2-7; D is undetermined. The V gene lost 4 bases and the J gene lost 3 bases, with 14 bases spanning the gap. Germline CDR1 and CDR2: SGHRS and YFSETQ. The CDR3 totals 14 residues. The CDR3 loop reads CASSEDPRHYEQYF. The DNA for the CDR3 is TGCGCCAGCAGCGAGGACCCTAGGCACTACGAGCAGTACTTC.

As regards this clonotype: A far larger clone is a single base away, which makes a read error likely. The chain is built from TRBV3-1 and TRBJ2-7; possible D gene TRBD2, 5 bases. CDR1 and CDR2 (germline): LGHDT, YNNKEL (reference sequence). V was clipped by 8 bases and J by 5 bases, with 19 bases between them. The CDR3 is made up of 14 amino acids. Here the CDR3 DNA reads TGTGCCAGCTCACCGGGCCCCGAGGGCCACGAGCAGTACTTC. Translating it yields CASSPGPEGHEQYF.

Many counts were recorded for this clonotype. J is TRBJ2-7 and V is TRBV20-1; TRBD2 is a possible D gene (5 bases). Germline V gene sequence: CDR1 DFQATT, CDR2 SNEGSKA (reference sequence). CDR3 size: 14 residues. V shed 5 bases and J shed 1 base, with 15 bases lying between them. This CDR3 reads CSAGGLAYSYEQYF. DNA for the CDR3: TGCAGTGCTGGTGGGCTAGCCTATTCCTACGAGCAGTACTTC.

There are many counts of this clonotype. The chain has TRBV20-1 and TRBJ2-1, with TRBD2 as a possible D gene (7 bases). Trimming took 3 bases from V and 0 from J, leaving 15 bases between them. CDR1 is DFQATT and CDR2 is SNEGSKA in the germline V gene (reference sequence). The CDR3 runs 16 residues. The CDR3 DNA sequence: TGCAGTGCTAGCCCGTCGGGGGGCGACTCCTACAATGAGCAGTTCTTC. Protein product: CSASPSGGDSYNEQFF.

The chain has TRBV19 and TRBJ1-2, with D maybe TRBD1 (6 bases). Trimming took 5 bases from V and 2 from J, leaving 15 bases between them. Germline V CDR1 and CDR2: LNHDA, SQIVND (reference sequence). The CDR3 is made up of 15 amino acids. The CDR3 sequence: CASSVVAQGNYGYTF. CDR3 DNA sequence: TGTGCCAGTAGTGTGGTGGCTCAGGGGAACTATGGCTACACCTTC. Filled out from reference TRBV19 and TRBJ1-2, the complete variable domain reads DGGITQSPKYLFRKEGQNVTLSCEQNLNHDAMYWYRQDPGQGLRLIYYSQIVNDFQKGDIAEGYSVSREKKESFPLTVTSAQKNPTAFYLCASSVVAQGNYGYTFGSGTRLTVV.

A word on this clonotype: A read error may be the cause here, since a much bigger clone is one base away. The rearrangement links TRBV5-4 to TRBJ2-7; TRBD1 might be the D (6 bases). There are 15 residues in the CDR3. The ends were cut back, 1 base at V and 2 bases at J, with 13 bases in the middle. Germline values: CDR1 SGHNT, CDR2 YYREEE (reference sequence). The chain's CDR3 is CASSLWTAITYEQYF. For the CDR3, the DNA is TGTGCCAGCAGCTTGTGGACAGCTATAACCTACGAGCAGTACTTC.

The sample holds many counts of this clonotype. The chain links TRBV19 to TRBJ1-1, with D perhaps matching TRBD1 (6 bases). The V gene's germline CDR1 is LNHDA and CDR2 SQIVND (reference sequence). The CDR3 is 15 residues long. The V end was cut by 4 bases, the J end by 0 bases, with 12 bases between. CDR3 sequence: CASSKPGQMNTEAFF. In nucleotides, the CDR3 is TGTGCCAGTAGTAAACCCGGACAGATGAACACTGAAGCTTTCTTT.

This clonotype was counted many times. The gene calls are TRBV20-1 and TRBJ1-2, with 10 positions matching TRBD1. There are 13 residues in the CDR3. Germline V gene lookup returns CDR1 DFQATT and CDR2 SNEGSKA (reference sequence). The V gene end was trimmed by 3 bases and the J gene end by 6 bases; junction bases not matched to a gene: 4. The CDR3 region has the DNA TGCAGTGCTAGCCGGGACAGGGGCCATGGCTACACCTTC. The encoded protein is CSASRDRGHGYTF.